This T cell receptor beta chain is drawn from a study of blood T cell repertoires in COVID-19. Overall study: COVID-19 samples collected from the United States, Italy and Spain covered acute and convalescent phases.

The authors' processing: Nucleated cell number was recorded as an estimate derived from reference gene primer amplification. Produced via immunoSEQ multiplex PCR; TCRdb's table is partial and in-frame only. Clonal size and the V and J genes are those of that table, whereas D and trimming came from the DNA. The table has 99,000 or so clones, approximately 76% seen once. The germline gives CDR1 SGHNT, CDR2 YYREEE (reference sequence). The CDR3 sequence is 15 residues long. The V end lost 2 bases, the J end lost 1 base, and 12 bases lay between the germline ends. This TCR was sampled from a woman aged 70-85 years with acute or convalescent COVID-19. V usage is TRBV5-4 and J usage is TRBJ1-2; D gene unclear. The specimen was peripheral blood. As DNA, the CDR3 is TGTGCCAGCAGCTTAAGCGGGGTGCTTAACTATGGCTACACCTTC. It yields the protein CASSLSGVLNYGYTF.